This entry concerns a single TCR beta chain. The CDR3 sequence is 15 residues long. V lost 2 bases to trimming and J lost 5 bases; unmatched junction nucleotides: 8. CDR1 and CDR2 from the germline V gene are SGHRS and YFSETQ. As handled by the study authors: For nucleated cells, counts were estimated from reference gene primer amplification. Measured with immunoSEQ multiplex PCR; TCRdb has only the in-frame clones, and not every one. The V and J calls and clone size were taken over from that table, and D and trimming were inferred from the DNA. The sample shows approximately 450,000 clones, roughly nine tenths of them seen only once. This record comes from a study of blood T cell repertoires in COVID-19. Cohorts were determined from participant-reported clinical history.

The receptor was isolated from a man aged 25 to 40 who had recovered from COVID-19. The sequencing input was PBMCs or T cells enriched from blood (not recorded which). The genes are TRBV5-1 and TRBJ2-3, with 7 bases that match TRBD2. The CDR3 region has the DNA TGCGCCAGCAGCTTTATAGCGGGCTCTTTAGATACGCAGTATTTT. Translated: CASSFIAGSLDTQYF.